Presented here are 16 T cell receptor beta chains from one specimen sequenced in a study of T cells in Graves' hyperthyroidism and ophthalmopathy. Researchers took RNA transcripts and amplified the TCR beta CDR3 regions from them. The HTBI primer set served for first-round RT-PCR of the TCR CDR3. TCRdb reprocessed the multiplex PCR reads via MiXCR and lists one record per CDR3 protein. The repertoire holds about 380,000 distinct CDR3 sequences, with roughly 20% as singletons. Sequenced sample: blood. The receptors stem from a man younger than 35 with Graves' ophthalmopathy.

This clonotype was counted ten times or more. V usage is TRBV5-6 and J usage is TRBJ2-1; 9 positions match TRBD1. The trim removed 4 bases at V and 1 base at J, leaving 9 bases unmatched. Germline CDR1 is SGHDT and CDR2 is YYEEEE. The length of the CDR3 is 17 residues. The CDR3 is CASSPDPGTGSYNEQFF. CDR3 nucleotide sequence: TGTGCCAGCAGCCCCGATCCCGGGACAGGGTCCTACAATGAGCAGTTCTTC.

In its sample, this clonotype was seen a few times. The rearrangement uses TRBV7-3 and TRBJ1-6, with TRBD1 matching 7 bases. There are 16 residues in the CDR3. Germline CDR1 SGHTA, CDR2 FQGTGA. The V segment lost 3 bases and the J segment 5 bases; nucleotides outside the gene matches: 7. The CDR3: CASSFRGGVDNSPLHF. In DNA, the CDR3 is TGTGCCAGCAGCTTCAGAGGGGGCGTTGATAATTCACCCCTCCACTTT.

This clonotype was detected many times. J is TRBJ2-5 and V is TRBV7-3; TRBD1 agrees at 7 bases. The germline gives CDR1 SGHTA, CDR2 FQGTGA. There are 13 residues in the CDR3. V gave up 4 bases and J gave up 2 bases; unmatched junction bases: 1. CDR3 sequence reads: CASSSGQQETQYF. The CDR3 bases are TGTGCCAGCAGCTCGGGACAGCAAGAGACCCAGTACTTC.

V usage is TRBV11-2 and J usage is TRBJ1-2, with D unclear. Trimming took off 0 bases at V and 7 bases at J, with 3 bases between the two ends. This CDR3 contains 11 residues. Germline V CDR1 and CDR2: SGHAT, FQNNGV. CDR3 in amino acids: CASSLETGYTF. For the CDR3, the DNA is TGTGCCAGCAGCTTAGAGACTGGCTACACCTTC.

This clonotype was seen a few times. The chain has TRBV10-3 and TRBJ2-1, with 7 bases fitting TRBD1. V gave up 10 bases and J gave up 8 bases; unmatched junction bases: 14. Germline CDR1 reads ENHRY; CDR2 reads SYGVKD. CDR3 length: 14 residues. CDR3 loop: CATEGAKQGYEQFF. The CDR3 nucleotides read TGTGCCACCGAGGGGGCTAAACAGGGCTATGAGCAGTTCTTC.

Ten or more counts support this clonotype. The chain has TRBV12-3 or TRBV12-4 and TRBJ1-1; a weak D match, TRBD1 (5 bases). The CDR3 sequence is 18 residues long. Deletions cut 6 bases from V and 1 base from J, with 24 bases between. CDR3 region: CASRSSPGPRLANTEAFF. The CDR3 nucleotides read TGTGCCAGCAGATCATCACCGGGACCCAGGCTGGCGAACACTGAAGCTTTCTTT.

The V and J genes are TRBV14 and TRBJ2-7; D gene uncertain. CDR3 length equals 12 residues. V shed 3 bases and J shed 7 bases, with 10 bases lying between them. Germline V gene lookup returns CDR1 SGHDN and CDR2 FVKESK. CDR3 residues: CASSQVPWEQYF. The CDR3 nucleotides are TGTGCCAGCAGCCAGGTACCATGGGAGCAGTACTTC.

This clonotype was detected many times. The V gene is TRBV12-3 or TRBV12-4, the J gene TRBJ2-1, with D tentatively TRBD1 (5 bases). The CDR3 has 12 residues. V was clipped by 6 bases and J by 7 bases, with 10 bases between them. CDR3 loop: CASSPDRNEQFF. The CDR3 region has the DNA TGTGCCAGCAGCCCAGACAGAAATGAGCAGTTCTTC.

This sequence joins TRBV7-9 and TRBJ1-3; D unresolved. Germline loops: CDR1 SEHNR, CDR2 FQNEAQ (reference sequence). The CDR3 is 10 residues long. Between the trimmed V and J ends, which lost 2 bases and 9 bases, there was a span of 2 bases. The CDR3 spells CASSLSTIYF. In DNA form, the CDR3 reads TGTGCCAGCAGCTTATCCACCATATATTTT.

This clonotype was observed many times. J is TRBJ2-2 and V is TRBV5-6, with a tentative D call TRBD1 (6 bases). V lost 2 bases to trimming and J lost 7 bases, with 6 bases between them. The CDR3 is 12 residues long. Looked up from germline, CDR1 is SGHDT and CDR2 is YYEEEE. In DNA form, the CDR3 reads TGTGCCAGCAGCTTACAGGGCGGGGAGCTGTTTTTT. This sequence encodes CASSLQGGELFF.

The genes are TRBV6-5 and TRBJ1-2; D is possibly TRBD1 (6 bases). This CDR3 spans 16 amino acids. V dropped 2 bases and J dropped 3 bases, with 16 bases sitting between them. CDR1 is MNHEY, CDR2 SVGAGI, per germline. CDR3 sequence: CASSYLGGPTDYGYTF. CDR3 nucleotides: TGTGCCAGCAGTTACCTGGGGGGGCCAACCGACTATGGCTACACCTTC.

This clonotype showed up many times. The chain recombines TRBV27 with TRBJ1-6; 9 bases map to TRBD1. V trimming: 1 base; J trimming: 6 bases; junction bases outside the gene matches: 4. The germline CDR1 and CDR2 sequences are MNHEY and SMNVEV (reference sequence). The CDR3 totals 16 residues. The CDR3 DNA sequence: TGTGCCAGCAGTTTATTAGAACAGGGGGCTAATTCACCCCTCCACTTT. Its protein product is CASSLLEQGANSPLHF.

This clonotype was seen repeatedly, ten times or more. This chain links TRBV24-1 with TRBJ2-1, with 7 bases matching TRBD1. Germline V gives CDR1 KGHDR, CDR2 SFDVKD. V lost 4 bases to trimming and J lost 8 bases; unmatched junction nucleotides: 7. CDR3 length: 14 residues. CDR3 sequence: CATSEEGGRDEQFF. The CDR3 DNA follows: TGTGCCACCAGTGAGGAAGGGGGCAGAGATGAGCAGTTCTTC.

The chain joins TRBV7-2 to TRBJ1-6, with D possibly TRBD1 on 6 matching bases. The CDR3 sequence is 13 residues long. Trimming shortened V by 7 bases and J by 8 bases, and 12 bases separated the two germline ends. In germline, CDR1 is SGHTA, CDR2 FQGNSA. The CDR3 coding sequence is TGTGCCAGCAACAAGGGGGGGTATTCACCCCTCCACTTT. Its protein product is CASNKGGYSPLHF.

The gene calls are TRBV15 and TRBJ2-1, with 8 bases identical to TRBD2. The CDR3 is made up of 15 amino acids. Germline lookup yields CDR1 LNHNV and CDR2 YYDKDF (reference sequence). V shed 1 base and J 7 bases; nucleotides not matched to a gene: 6. CDR3 coding DNA: TGTGCCACCAGCAGAGGTCGAGCGGGGGCTAATGAGCAGTTCTTC. Translation gives CATSRGRAGANEQFF.

This clonotype was seen at least ten times. The V call is TRBV20-1, the J call TRBJ1-6; D gene unclear. The CDR3 length is 15 residues. Trimming cost V 6 bases and J 9 bases, with 21 bases left between them. Germline values: CDR1 DFQATT, CDR2 SNEGSKA (reference sequence). The CDR3 reads CSAREGTDRVSPLHF. The DNA for the CDR3 is TGCAGTGCCCGCGAGGGTACAGATAGGGTTTCACCCCTCCACTTT.